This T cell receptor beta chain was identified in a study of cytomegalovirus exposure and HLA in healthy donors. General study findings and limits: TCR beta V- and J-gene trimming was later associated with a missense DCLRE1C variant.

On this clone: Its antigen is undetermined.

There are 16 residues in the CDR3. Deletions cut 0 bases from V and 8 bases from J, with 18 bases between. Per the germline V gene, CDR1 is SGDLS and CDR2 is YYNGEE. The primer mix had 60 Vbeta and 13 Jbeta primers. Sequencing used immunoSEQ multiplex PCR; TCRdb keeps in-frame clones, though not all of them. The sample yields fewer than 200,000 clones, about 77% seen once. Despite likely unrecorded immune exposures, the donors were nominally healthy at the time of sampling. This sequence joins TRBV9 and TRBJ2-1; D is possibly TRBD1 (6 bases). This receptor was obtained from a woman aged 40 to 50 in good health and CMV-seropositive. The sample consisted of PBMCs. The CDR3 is CASSVVGSRGGDEQFF. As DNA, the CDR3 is TGTGCCAGCAGCGTAGTGGGGAGCAGGGGCGGCGATGAGCAGTTCTTC.